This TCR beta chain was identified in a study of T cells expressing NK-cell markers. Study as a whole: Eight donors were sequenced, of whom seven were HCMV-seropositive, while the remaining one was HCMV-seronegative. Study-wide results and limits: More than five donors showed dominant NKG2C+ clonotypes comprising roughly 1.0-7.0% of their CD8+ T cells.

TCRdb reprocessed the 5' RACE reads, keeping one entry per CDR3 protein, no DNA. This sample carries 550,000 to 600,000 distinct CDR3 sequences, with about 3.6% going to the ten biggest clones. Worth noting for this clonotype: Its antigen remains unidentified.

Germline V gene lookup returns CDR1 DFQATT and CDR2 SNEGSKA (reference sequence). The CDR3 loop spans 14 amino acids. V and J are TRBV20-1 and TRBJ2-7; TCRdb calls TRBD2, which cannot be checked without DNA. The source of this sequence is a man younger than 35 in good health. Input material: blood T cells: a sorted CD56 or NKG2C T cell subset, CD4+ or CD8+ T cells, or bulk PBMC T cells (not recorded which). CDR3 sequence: CSAVIPGGSDEQYF.